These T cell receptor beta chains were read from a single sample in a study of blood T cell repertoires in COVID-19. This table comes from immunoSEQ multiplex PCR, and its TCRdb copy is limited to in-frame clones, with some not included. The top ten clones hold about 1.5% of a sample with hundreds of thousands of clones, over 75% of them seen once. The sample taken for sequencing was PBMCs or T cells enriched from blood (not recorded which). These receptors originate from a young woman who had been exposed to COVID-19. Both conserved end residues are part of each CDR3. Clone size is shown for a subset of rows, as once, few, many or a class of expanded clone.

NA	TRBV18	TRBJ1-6	CASSPGEGDNSPLHF
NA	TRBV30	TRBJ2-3	CASSRTGGPDTQYF
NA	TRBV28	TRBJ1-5	CASSFSQGAGNQPQHF
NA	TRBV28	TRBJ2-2	CASSLVGTSNTGELFF
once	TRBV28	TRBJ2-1	CASSSNPGGPYGNEQFF
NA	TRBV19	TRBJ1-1	CASSMAVNTEAFF
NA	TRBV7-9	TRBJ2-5	CASSGQDWETQYF
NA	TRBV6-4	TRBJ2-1	CATADRDNEQFF
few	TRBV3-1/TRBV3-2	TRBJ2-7	CASSQRTGSYEQYF
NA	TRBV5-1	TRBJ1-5	CASSLAESQPQHF
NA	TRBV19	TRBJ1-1	CASSSWTGNTEAFF
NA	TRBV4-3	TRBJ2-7	CASTTRGGGVDHEQYF
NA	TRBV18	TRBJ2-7	CASSPGPREQYF
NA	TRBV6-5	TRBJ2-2	CASRLGGELFF
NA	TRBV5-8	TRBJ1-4	CASSFRQDLGEKLFF
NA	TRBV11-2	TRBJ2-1	CASSLETYNEQFF
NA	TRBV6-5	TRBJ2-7	CASSYRTSASEQYF
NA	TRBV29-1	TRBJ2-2	CSARRDGVNTGELFF
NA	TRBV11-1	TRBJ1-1	CASSIDGLNTEAFF
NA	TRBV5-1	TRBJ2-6	CASSLAGGANVLTF
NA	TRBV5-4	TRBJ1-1	CASSLRGEAFF
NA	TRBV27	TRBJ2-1	CASSLRLAGTGEQFF
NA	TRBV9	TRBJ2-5	CASSGTSGQRETQYF
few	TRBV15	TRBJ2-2	CATSSPRLAGTGELFF
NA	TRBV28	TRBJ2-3	CATYSGSYADTQYF
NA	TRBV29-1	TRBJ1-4	CSVVPTTNEKLFF
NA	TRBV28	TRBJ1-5	CASTTGTGGQPQHF
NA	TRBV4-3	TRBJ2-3	CASSQDSQSSTDTQYF
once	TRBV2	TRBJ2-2	CASSELVVTGELFF
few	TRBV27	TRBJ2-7	CASSPLGGEQYF
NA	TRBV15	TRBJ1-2	CATSRGRYEGADGYTF
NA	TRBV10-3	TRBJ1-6	CAIREDAGAYNSPLHF
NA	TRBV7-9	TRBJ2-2	CASSSAPLAGGPGTGELFF
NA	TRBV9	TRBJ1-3	CASSPTTQGNTIYF
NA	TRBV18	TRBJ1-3	CASSPGQPNSGNTIYF
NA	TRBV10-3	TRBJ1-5	CAISESPQGNQPQHF
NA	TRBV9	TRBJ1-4	CASSVRPTNEKLFF
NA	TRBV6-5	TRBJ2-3	CASSQISTDTQYF
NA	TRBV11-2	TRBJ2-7	CASSSSGYEQYF
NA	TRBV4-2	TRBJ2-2	CASSQDLWSGDTGELFF
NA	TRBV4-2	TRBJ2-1	CASSSTSNPTQDEQFF
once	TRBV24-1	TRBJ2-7	CATSDMGTGGIDEQYF
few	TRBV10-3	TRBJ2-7	CAIGLSSYEQYF
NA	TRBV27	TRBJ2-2	CASSSVPPGRNTGELFF
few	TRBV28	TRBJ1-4	CASRTPDRVSEKLFF
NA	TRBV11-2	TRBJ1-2	CASSLQVGRDYGYTF
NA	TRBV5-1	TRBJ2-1	CASSLDPGQGVDEQFF
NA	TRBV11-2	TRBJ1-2	CASSSLPGGSDYGYTF
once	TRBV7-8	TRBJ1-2	CASSSGTGHGYTF
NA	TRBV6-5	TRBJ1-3	CASRTGASGTIYF
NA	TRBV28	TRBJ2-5	CASSRRGWGQGETQYF
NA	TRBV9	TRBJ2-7	CASSVGGGSIYEQYF
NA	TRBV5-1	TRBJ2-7	CASSPLSSYEQYF
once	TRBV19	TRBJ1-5	CASSIRRGSSNQPQHF
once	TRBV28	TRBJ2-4	CASSLPGSGKNIQYF
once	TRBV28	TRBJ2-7	CASSFRREYYEQYF
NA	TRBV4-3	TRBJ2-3	CASSQSFGGQGTDTQYF
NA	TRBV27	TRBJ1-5	CASSLVPGDNQPQHF
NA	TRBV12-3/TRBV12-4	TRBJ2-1	CASRTSSEDEQFF
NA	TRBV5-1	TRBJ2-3	CASSLAAGSGTDTQYF